This T cell receptor (beta chain) appears in the sequencing data of a study of blood T cell repertoires in COVID-19. CDR1 and CDR2 (germline): LGHDT, YNNKEL (reference sequence). Deletions cut 3 bases from V and 3 bases from J, with 11 bases between. The length of the CDR3 is 14 residues. Clones were read by immunoSEQ multiplex PCR, and TCRdb kept only the in-frame ones, dropping some. Counted here are roughly 230,000 clones, approximately 80% occurring once; the ten biggest clones make up roughly 10%. Input material: peripheral blood. This receptor was obtained from an elderly woman with COVID-19, enrolled during active disease. The chain joins TRBV3-1 (or the pseudogene TRBV3-2) to TRBJ2-5, with D hard to call. CDR3 region: CASSQIRSEETQYF. CDR3 bases: TGTGCCAGCAGCCAGATTAGGAGTGAAGAGACCCAGTACTTC.